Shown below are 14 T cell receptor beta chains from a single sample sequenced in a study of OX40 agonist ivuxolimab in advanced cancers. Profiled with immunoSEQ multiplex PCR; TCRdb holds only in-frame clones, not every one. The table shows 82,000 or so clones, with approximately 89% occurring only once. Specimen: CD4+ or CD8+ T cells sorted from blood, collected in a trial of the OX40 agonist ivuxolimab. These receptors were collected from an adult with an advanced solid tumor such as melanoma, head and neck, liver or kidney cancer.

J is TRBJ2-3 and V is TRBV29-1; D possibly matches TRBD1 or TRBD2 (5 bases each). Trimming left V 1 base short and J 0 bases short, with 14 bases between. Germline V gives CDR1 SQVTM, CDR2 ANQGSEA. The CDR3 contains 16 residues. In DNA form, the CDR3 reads TGCAGCGTTGAAGGAGGGGCCAGCGGAAGCACAGATACGCAGTATTTT. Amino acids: CSVEGGASGSTDTQYF.

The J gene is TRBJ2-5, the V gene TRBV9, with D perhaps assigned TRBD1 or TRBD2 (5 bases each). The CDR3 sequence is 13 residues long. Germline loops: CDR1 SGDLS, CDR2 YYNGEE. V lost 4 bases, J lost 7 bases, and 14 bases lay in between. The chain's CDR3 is CASSPDSRGTQYF. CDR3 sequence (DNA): TGTGCCAGCAGCCCCGACAGCCGGGGGACCCAGTACTTC.

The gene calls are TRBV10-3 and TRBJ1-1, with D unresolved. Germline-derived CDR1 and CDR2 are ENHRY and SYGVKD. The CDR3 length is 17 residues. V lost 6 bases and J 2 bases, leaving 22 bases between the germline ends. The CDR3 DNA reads TGTGCCATCAGGGGAGCAGTACTGAGGCTCAATAACACTGAAGCTTTCTTT. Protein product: CAIRGAVLRLNNTEAFF.

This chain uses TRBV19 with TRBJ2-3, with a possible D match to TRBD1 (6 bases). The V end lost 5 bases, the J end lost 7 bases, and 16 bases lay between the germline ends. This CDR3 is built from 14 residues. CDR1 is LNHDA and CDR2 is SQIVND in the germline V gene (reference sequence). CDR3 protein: CASSPEDSSYTQYF. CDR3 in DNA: TGTGCCAGTAGTCCTGAGGACAGTTCCTATACGCAGTATTTT.

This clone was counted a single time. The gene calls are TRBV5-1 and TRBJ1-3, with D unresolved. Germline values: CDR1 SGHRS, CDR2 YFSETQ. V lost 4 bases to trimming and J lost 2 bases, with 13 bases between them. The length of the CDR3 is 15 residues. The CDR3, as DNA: TGCGCCAGCAGCGGCGACGCGGCGACTGGAAACACCATATATTTT. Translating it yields CASSGDAATGNTIYF.

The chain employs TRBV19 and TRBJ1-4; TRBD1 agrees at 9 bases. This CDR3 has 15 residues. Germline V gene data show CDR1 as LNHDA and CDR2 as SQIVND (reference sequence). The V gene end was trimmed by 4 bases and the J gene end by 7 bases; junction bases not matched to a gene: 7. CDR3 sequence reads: CASSTGTGNGEKLFF. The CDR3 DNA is TGTGCCAGTAGTACTGGGACAGGGAACGGTGAAAAACTGTTTTTT.

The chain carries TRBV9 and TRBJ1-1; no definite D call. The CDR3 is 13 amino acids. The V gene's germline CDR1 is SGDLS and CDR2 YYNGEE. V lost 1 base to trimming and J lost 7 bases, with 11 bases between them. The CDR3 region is CASSVPGFGEAFF. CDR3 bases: TGTGCCAGCAGCGTACCGGGGTTCGGTGAAGCTTTCTTT.

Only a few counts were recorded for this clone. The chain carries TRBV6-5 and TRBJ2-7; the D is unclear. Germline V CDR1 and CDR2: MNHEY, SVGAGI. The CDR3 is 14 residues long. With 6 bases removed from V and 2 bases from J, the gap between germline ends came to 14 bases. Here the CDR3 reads CASSEDGFPYEQYF. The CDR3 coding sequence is TGTGCCAGCAGCGAGGACGGATTCCCCTACGAGCAGTACTTC.

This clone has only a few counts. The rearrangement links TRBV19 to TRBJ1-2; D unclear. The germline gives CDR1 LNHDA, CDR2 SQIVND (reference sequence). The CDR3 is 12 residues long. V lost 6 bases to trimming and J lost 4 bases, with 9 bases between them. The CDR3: CASSGRRYGYTF. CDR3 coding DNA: TGTGCCAGTAGCGGACGCCGCTATGGCTACACCTTC.

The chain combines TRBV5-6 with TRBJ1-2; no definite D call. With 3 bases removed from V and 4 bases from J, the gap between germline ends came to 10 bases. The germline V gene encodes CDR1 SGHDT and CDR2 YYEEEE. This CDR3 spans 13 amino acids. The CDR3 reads CASSWPGTYGYTF. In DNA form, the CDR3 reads TGTGCCAGCAGCTGGCCGGGAACCTATGGCTACACCTTC.

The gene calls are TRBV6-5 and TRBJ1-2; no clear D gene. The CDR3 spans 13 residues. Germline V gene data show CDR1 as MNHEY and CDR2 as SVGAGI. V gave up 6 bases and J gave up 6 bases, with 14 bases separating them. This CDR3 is CASSRGWSDGYTF. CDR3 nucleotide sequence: TGTGCCAGCAGCCGGGGTTGGTCTGATGGCTACACCTTC.

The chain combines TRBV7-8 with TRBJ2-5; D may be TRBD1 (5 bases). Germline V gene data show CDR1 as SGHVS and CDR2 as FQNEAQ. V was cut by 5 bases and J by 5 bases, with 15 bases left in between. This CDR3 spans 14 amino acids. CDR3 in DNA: TGTGCCAGCAGCCTCCGACCCTCAGGGGAGACCCAGTACTTC. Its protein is CASSLRPSGETQYF.

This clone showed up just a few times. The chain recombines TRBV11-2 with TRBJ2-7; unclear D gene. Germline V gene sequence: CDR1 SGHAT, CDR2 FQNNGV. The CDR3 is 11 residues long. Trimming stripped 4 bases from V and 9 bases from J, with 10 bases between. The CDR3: CASSSTLGQYF. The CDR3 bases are TGTGCCAGCAGCTCGACCCTCGGGCAGTACTTC.

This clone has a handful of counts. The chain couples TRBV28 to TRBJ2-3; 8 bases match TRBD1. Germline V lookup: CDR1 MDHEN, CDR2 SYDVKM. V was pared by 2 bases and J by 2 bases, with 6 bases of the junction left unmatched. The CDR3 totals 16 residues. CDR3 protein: CASSLVQGVYTDTQYF. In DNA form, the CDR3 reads TGTGCCAGCAGTTTAGTACAGGGGGTCTACACAGATACGCAGTATTTT. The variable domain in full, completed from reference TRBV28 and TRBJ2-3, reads DVKVTQSSRYLVKRTGEKVFLECVQDMDHENMFWYRQDPGLGLRLIYFSYDVKMKEKGDIPEGYSVSREKKERFSLILESASTNQTSMYLCASSLVQGVYTDTQYFGPGTRLTVL.